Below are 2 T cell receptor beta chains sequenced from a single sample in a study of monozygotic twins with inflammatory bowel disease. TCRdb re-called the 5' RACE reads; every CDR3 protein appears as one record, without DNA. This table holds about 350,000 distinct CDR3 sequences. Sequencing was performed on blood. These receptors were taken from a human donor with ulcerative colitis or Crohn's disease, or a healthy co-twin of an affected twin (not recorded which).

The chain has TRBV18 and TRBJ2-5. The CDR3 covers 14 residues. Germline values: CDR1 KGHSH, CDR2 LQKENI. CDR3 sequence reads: CASSPKKVQETQYF.

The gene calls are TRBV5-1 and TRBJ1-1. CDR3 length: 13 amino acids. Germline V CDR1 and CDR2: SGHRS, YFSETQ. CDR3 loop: CASSLGLNTEAFF. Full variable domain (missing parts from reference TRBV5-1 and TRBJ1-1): KAGVTQTPRYLIKTRGQQVTLSCSPISGHRSVSWYQQTPGQGLQFLFEYFSETQRNKGNFPGRFSGRQFSNSRSEMNVSTLELGDSALYLCASSLGLNTEAFFGQGTRLTVV.